This TCR beta chain was recorded in a study of T cell responses to AZD1222 COVID-19 vaccine. The protocol was immunoSEQ multiplex PCR, while the TCRdb copy is restricted to in-frame clones and leaves out a portion. The data hold under 140,000 clones, with about 85% observed a single time. The CDR3 spans 15 residues. With V trimmed by 4 bases and J by 3 bases, 8 bases remained unmatched. Germline lookup yields CDR1 SGHRS and CDR2 YFSETQ. The sequences come from peripheral blood, collected on day 0 of AZD1222 vaccination. This clonotype originated in an adult in good health. The gene calls are TRBV5-1 and TRBJ2-7, with 9 bases lining up with TRBD1. The CDR3 region is CASSTTGQGGYEQYF. DNA for the CDR3: TGCGCCAGCAGCACGACGGGACAGGGTGGCTACGAGCAGTACTTC.